This TCR beta chain derives from a study of radiotherapy plus CTLA-4 blockade in lung cancer (dated by TCRdb to 2017 to 2018). Turning to the overall study: Among enrolled patients, approximately 17% had an objective response and about 30% reached disease control.

Focal radiation therapy combined with CTLA-4 blockade (ipilimumab) was tested in patients with chemo-refractory metastatic non-small-cell lung cancer. The paper's findings and limits, for the study overall: TCR clones derived from tumors expanded in peripheral blood after treatment with radiotherapy and ipilimumab. Early dynamic changes in blood T cell clones, together with increased serum interferon-beta after radiation, were reported as the strongest predictors of response.

Libraries were prepared through the immunoSEQ multiplex PCR assay. TCRdb stores this immuneACCESS table with in-frame sequences only. Part of the clones is absent; in the studies checked, under half of the shortfall reflects unresolved V genes, and no reason is known for the rest. This sample holds roughly 100,000 clones; about four fifths were observed only once. The ten largest clones add up to about 25% of the sample. This clone was detected a few times. Its antigen is currently not known. Base quality data are lacking; no much larger clone is found one base away. From the germline V gene, CDR1 is SGDLS and CDR2 is YYNGEE. Between the V and J ends, shortened by 4 bases and 2 bases respectively, the junction contains 13 bases. From the cysteine up to the phenylalanine, the CDR3 has a length of 14 residues. Left in the record is the CDR3 DNA by itself, 42 bases read in frame from the first base.

This receptor chain uses TRBV9 and TRBJ2-7; the D match is possibly TRBD1 or TRBD2, with 5 bases aligned in each. The sequencing used peripheral blood, collected from a patient treated with radiotherapy plus ipilimumab. The receptor's source is a human donor with non-small cell lung cancer that progressed on radiotherapy plus ipilimumab. The sequence in DNA is TGTGCCAGCAGCCCAGGGACGGTCCCCTACGAGCAGTACTTC. Its product reads: CASSPGTVPYEQYF.